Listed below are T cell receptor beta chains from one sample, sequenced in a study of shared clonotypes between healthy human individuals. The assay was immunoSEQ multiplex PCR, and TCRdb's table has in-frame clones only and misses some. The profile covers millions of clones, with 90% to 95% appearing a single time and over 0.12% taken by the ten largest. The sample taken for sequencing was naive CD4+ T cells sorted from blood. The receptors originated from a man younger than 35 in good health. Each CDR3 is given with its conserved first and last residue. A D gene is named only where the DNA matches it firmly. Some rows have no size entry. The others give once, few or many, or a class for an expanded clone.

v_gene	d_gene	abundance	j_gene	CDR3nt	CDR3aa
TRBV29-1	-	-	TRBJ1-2	TGCAGCGTTGAAGCTAGGACCCCCTATGGCTACACCTTC	CSVEARTPYGYTF
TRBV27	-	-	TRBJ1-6	TGTGCCAGCAGTTTACGGCGGGGATATAATTCACCCCTCCACTTT	CASSLRRGYNSPLHF
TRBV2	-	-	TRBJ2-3	TGTGCCAGCACCGAGGGACTTACTACAGATACGCAGTATTTT	CASTEGLTTDTQYF
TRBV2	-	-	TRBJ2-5	TGTGCCAGCAGTGCAACGGGGCTTGGGGAGACCCAGTACTTC	CASSATGLGETQYF
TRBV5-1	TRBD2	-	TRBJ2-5	TGCGCCAGCAGCCGGACTAGCGGGAGCCGAGAGACCCAGTACTTC	CASSRTSGSRETQYF
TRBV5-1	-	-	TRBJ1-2	TGCGCCAGCAGCTTGTGGGGAGACTCCTCTGAAGGCTACACCTTC	CASSLWGDSSEGYTF
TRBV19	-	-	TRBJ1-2	TGTGCCAGTACGGCGGAACCATATGGCTACACCTTC	CASTAEPYGYTF
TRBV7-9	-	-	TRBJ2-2	TGTGCCAGCAGCTGGGCGTCGATGGGGGCCGGGGAGCTGTTTTTT	CASSWASMGAGELFF
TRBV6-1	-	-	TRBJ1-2	TGTGCCAGCGACCCCTGGGGGGCTAACTATGGCTACACCTTC	CASDPWGANYGYTF
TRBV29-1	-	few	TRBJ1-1	TGCAGCGTTCACGTTTACATGAACACTGAAGCTTTCTTT	CSVHVYMNTEAFF
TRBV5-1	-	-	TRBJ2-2	TGCGCCAGCAGCTTGCCGGGTTCGACCGGGGAGCTGTTTTTT	CASSLPGSTGELFF
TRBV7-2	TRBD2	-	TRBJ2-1	TGTGCCAGCAGCTTGTGGGGGACTAGCGGGAAGGATGAGCAGTTCTTC	CASSLWGTSGKDEQFF
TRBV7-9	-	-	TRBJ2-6	TGTGCCAGCAGCTTAGGGGGCAACTGGGCCAACGTCCTGACTTTC	CASSLGGNWANVLTF
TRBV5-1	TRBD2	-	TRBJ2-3	TGCGCCAGCAGCTTGGACCCGGGAGGACCCTATTCAACAGATACGCAGTATTTT	CASSLDPGGPYSTDTQYF
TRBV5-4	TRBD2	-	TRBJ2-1	TGTGCCAGCAGCGGGGGGACTAGCGGGGTTTACAATGAGCAGTTCTTC	CASSGGTSGVYNEQFF
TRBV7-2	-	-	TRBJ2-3	TGTGCCAGCAGCAGGGGCGGGATCTCTTTCACAGATACGCAGTATTTT	CASSRGGISFTDTQYF
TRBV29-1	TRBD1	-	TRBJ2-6	TGCAGCGCCTACGGACAGGGTAACTCTGGGGCCAACGTCCTGACTTTC	CSAYGQGNSGANVLTF
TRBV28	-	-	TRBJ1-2	TGTGCCAGCACCGAAGGAGGCAGGGAATATGGCTACACCTTC	CASTEGGREYGYTF
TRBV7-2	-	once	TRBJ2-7	TGTGCCAGCAGCTCGCAAGGACCCAACGAGCAGTACTTC	CASSSQGPNEQYF
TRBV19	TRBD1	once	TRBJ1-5	TGTGCCAGCGGGGGACAGGGCAATCAGCCCCAGCATTTT	CASGGQGNQPQHF
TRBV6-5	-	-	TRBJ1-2	TGTGCCAGCACCCGAGGCCGTGACCCTTACTCGGGCTACACCTTC	CASTRGRDPYSGYTF
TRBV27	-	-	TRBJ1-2	TGTGCCAGCAGTTTATCGAACAGCCTCAAGTATGGCTACACCTTC	CASSLSNSLKYGYTF
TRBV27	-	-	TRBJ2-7	TGTGCCAGCAGCAGGACTTCCTACGAGCAGTACTTC	CASSRTSYEQYF
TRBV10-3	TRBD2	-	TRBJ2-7	TGTGCCACCGGGGGGAGCTACGAGCAGTACTTC	CATGGSYEQYF
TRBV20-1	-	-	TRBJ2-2	TGCAGTGCGAGTGTCCCCGGGGAGCTGTTTTTT	CSASVPGELFF
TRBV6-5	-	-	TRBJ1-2	TGTGCCAGCCTTGACAGCTACTATGGCTACACCTTC	CASLDSYYGYTF
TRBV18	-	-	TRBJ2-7	TGTGCCAGCTCACCTACAGGGTCCTACGAGCAGTACTTC	CASSPTGSYEQYF
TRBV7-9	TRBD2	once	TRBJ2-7	TGTGCCAGCAGCCAGTCTAGCGGGAGTTCCTACGAGCAGTACTTC	CASSQSSGSSYEQYF
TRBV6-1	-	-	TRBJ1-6	TGTGCCAGCAGTGAATTTGGGGGGGCTGCCTATAATTCACCCCTCCACTTT	CASSEFGGAAYNSPLHF
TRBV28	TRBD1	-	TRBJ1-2	TGTGCCGGCTTACCTAGGGGGCGGCGGGGCTACACCTTC	CAGLPRGRRGYTF
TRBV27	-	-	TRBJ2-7	TGTGCCAGCAGTTTAGGGGCAGCCTACGAGCAGTACTTC	CASSLGAAYEQYF
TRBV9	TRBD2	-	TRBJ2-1	TGTGCCAGCAGCGTAAGGGGACTAGCGGACAATGAGCAGTTCTTC	CASSVRGLADNEQFF
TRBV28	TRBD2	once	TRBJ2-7	TGTGCCAGCAGTGCTCCGGGACTAGGGGGCTACGAGCAGTACTTC	CASSAPGLGGYEQYF
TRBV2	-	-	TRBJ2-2	TGTGCCAGCAGGTGGACAATCGACCCCGGGGAGCTGTTTTTT	CASRWTIDPGELFF
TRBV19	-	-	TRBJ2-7	TGTGCCAGTAGTGCGTCTGGATACTCCTACGAGCAGTACTTC	CASSASGYSYEQYF
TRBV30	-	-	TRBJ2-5	TGTGCCTGGAGCTCCAAGGGGGGAAGAGAGACCCAGTACTTC	CAWSSKGGRETQYF
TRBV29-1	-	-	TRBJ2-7	TGCAGCGTTGTAGGGGTACGATCCTACGAGCAGTACTTC	CSVVGVRSYEQYF
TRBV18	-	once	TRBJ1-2	TGTGCCAGCTCACCTCAGGGGCCTAGCTATGGCTACACCTTC	CASSPQGPSYGYTF
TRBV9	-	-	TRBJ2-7	TGTGCCAGCAGCGTTTCGGAGGCAGGGCGGGAGCAGTACTTC	CASSVSEAGREQYF
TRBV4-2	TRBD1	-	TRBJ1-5	TGTGCCAGCAGCCAAATACAGGGGGCAGGCAATCAGCCCCAGCATTTT	CASSQIQGAGNQPQHF
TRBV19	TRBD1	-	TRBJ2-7	TGTGCCAGTAGTCGTGGACAGGGGGGATCCTACGAGCAGTACTTC	CASSRGQGGSYEQYF
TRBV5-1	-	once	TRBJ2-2	TGCGCCAGTAAACAGGTAGCGAACACCGGGGAGCTGTTTTTT	CASKQVANTGELFF
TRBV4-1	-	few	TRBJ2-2	TGCGCCAGCAGCCAAGAACCAGGACCGAACACCGGGGAGCTGTTTTTT	CASSQEPGPNTGELFF
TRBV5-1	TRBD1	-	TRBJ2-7	TGCGCCAGCAGCCAAGCAGGGGGCGCGCGGGAGCAGTACTTC	CASSQAGGAREQYF
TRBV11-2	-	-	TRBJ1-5	TGTGCCAGCAGCCTCCGGCGGGGGCCAAATCAGCCCCAGCATTTT	CASSLRRGPNQPQHF
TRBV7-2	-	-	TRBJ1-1	TGTGCCAGCAGCTCAAACAAGAACACTGAAGCTTTCTTT	CASSSNKNTEAFF
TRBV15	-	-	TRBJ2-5	TGTGCCACCAGCATAAGGTACCAAGAGACCCAGTACTTC	CATSIRYQETQYF
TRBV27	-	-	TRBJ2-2	TGTGCCAGCAGTTTACTTCCGCAGGGGACCGGGGAGCTGTTTTTT	CASSLLPQGTGELFF
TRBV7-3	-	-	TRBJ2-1	TGTGCCAGCAGCTCCCGGGACTACAATGAGCAGTTCTTC	CASSSRDYNEQFF
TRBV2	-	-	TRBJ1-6	TGTGCCAGCAGTGGGTCCTTTAATTCACCCCTCCACTTT	CASSGSFNSPLHF